Listed below are T cell receptor beta chains from one sample, sequenced in a study of blood T cell repertoires in COVID-19. Sequencing was performed with immunoSEQ multiplex PCR; in TCRdb, only in-frame clones are kept and a portion is missing. The sample lists roughly 300,000 clones, approximately 84% occurring once. The sequenced material came from peripheral blood. The receptors here all came from a human donor with COVID-19, enrolled during active disease. The donor label of this sample is uncertain. The CDR3 runs from the conserved cysteine through the conserved F or W. The order of the fields is V gene, J gene, clone size, D gene, CDR3 protein, CDR3 DNA. D genes are given only for firm matches. The size entry is marked missing in some rows and otherwise reads once, few, many or a size class.

v_gene: TRBV10-2; j_gene: TRBJ1-1; abundance: .; d_gene: .; CDR3aa: CASSEYRETEAFF; CDR3nt: TGCGCCAGCAGTGAGTACAGGGAAACTGAAGCTTTCTTT
v_gene: TRBV11-2; j_gene: TRBJ2-1; abundance: .; d_gene: TRBD2; CDR3aa: CASSFTSGRADEQFF; CDR3nt: TGTGCCAGCAGCTTTACTAGCGGGAGGGCCGATGAGCAGTTCTTC
v_gene: TRBV19; j_gene: TRBJ2-1; abundance: .; d_gene: .; CDR3aa: CASSMTGVPHEQFF; CDR3nt: TGTGCCAGTAGTATGACAGGCGTGCCTCATGAGCAGTTCTTC
v_gene: TRBV12-3/TRBV12-4; j_gene: TRBJ1-2; abundance: .; d_gene: .; CDR3aa: CASSPTVNYGYTF; CDR3nt: TGTGCCAGCAGCCCCACAGTTAACTATGGCTACACCTTC
v_gene: TRBV4-2; j_gene: TRBJ1-2; abundance: once; d_gene: TRBD1; CDR3aa: CASSHPITGQGFYGYTF; CDR3nt: TGTGCCAGCAGCCATCCAATTACGGGACAGGGATTCTATGGCTACACCTTC
v_gene: TRBV5-1; j_gene: TRBJ2-3; abundance: .; d_gene: .; CDR3aa: CASSLEGEPPSTDTQYF; CDR3nt: TGCGCCAGCAGCTTGGAGGGAGAGCCCCCCAGCACAGATACGCAGTATTTT
v_gene: TRBV28; j_gene: TRBJ2-1; abundance: .; d_gene: TRBD1; CDR3aa: CASRTGITYNEQFF; CDR3nt: TGTGCCAGCAGGACAGGGATTACCTACAATGAGCAGTTCTTC
v_gene: TRBV9; j_gene: TRBJ2-1; abundance: .; d_gene: TRBD2; CDR3aa: CASSPGLAGEGLYNEQFF; CDR3nt: TGTGCCAGCAGCCCGGGACTAGCGGGAGAAGGGCTCTACAATGAGCAGTTCTTC
v_gene: TRBV5-1; j_gene: TRBJ1-2; abundance: few; d_gene: TRBD1; CDR3aa: CASSFGTANYGYTF; CDR3nt: TGCGCCAGCAGCTTTGGGACAGCTAACTATGGCTACACCTTC
v_gene: TRBV7-3; j_gene: TRBJ2-1; abundance: .; d_gene: .; CDR3aa: CASSFGLSSTDEQFF; CDR3nt: TGTGCCAGCAGCTTTGGGCTCTCAAGCACTGATGAGCAGTTCTTC
v_gene: TRBV5-5; j_gene: TRBJ2-5; abundance: .; d_gene: TRBD2; CDR3aa: CASSRGLAGGREETQYF; CDR3nt: TGTGCCAGCAGCAGGGGACTAGCGGGAGGGCGGGAAGAGACCCAGTACTTC
v_gene: TRBV5-4; j_gene: TRBJ2-2; abundance: once; d_gene: .; CDR3aa: CASSADPNTGELFF; CDR3nt: TGTGCCAGCAGCGCGGATCCGAACACCGGGGAGCTGTTTTTT
v_gene: TRBV5-6; j_gene: TRBJ2-3; abundance: .; d_gene: .; CDR3aa: CASSAYRVDTQYF; CDR3nt: TGTGCCAGCAGCGCCTACAGGGTGGATACGCAGTATTTT
v_gene: TRBV5-1; j_gene: TRBJ1-2; abundance: once; d_gene: .; CDR3aa: CASSLAGGRVYGYTF; CDR3nt: TGCGCCAGCAGCTTGGCCGGGGGGCGCGTCTATGGCTACACCTTC
v_gene: TRBV5-1; j_gene: TRBJ2-3; abundance: few; d_gene: TRBD2; CDR3aa: CASSLVPPGLAGGGYTQYF; CDR3nt: TGCGCCAGCAGCTTGGTACCCCCGGGACTAGCGGGAGGGGGATATACGCAGTATTTT
v_gene: TRBV20-1; j_gene: TRBJ1-3; abundance: .; d_gene: .; CDR3aa: CSARGLDTIYF; CDR3nt: TGCAGTGCTAGGGGCCTCGACACCATATATTTT
v_gene: TRBV7-9; j_gene: TRBJ2-1; abundance: .; d_gene: TRBD2; CDR3aa: CASSPIAGGPGWEQFF; CDR3nt: TGTGCCAGCAGCCCGATAGCGGGAGGGCCTGGGTGGGAGCAGTTCTTC
v_gene: TRBV14; j_gene: TRBJ1-2; abundance: .; d_gene: .; CDR3aa: CASSPLGAGGDYGYTF; CDR3nt: TGTGCCAGCAGCCCCCTGGGAGCCGGGGGGGACTATGGCTACACCTTC
v_gene: TRBV7-2; j_gene: TRBJ1-5; abundance: .; d_gene: .; CDR3aa: CASGITGTLGNQPQHF; CDR3nt: TGTGCCAGCGGAATCACAGGTACCTTAGGCAATCAGCCCCAGCATTTT
v_gene: TRBV11-2; j_gene: TRBJ2-3; abundance: .; d_gene: TRBD2; CDR3aa: CASSLGLAGGTDTQYF; CDR3nt: TGTGCCAGCAGCTTAGGGCTAGCGGGTGGCACAGATACGCAGTATTTT
v_gene: TRBV7-2; j_gene: TRBJ2-2; abundance: .; d_gene: TRBD1; CDR3aa: CASSWDRVAGELFF; CDR3nt: TGTGCCAGCAGCTGGGACAGGGTGGCCGGGGAGCTGTTTTTT
v_gene: TRBV2; j_gene: TRBJ1-2; abundance: .; d_gene: TRBD1; CDR3aa: CASSFRRQGTGGYTF; CDR3nt: TGTGCCAGCAGTTTTCGGAGACAGGGCACCGGAGGCTACACCTTC
v_gene: TRBV5-1; j_gene: TRBJ1-1; abundance: once; d_gene: .; CDR3aa: CASSSYRVDTEAFF; CDR3nt: TGCGCCAGCAGCTCGTACAGGGTCGACACTGAAGCTTTCTTT
v_gene: TRBV5-4; j_gene: TRBJ1-3; abundance: .; d_gene: TRBD1; CDR3aa: CASSRGTGPGNTIYF; CDR3nt: TGTGCCAGCAGCCGCGGGACAGGTCCTGGAAACACCATATATTTT
v_gene: TRBV7-6; j_gene: TRBJ1-1; abundance: .; d_gene: .; CDR3aa: CASSLGPRMNTEAFF; CDR3nt: TGTGCCAGCAGCTTAGGGCCCAGGATGAACACTGAAGCTTTCTTT
v_gene: TRBV6-6; j_gene: TRBJ1-5; abundance: .; d_gene: TRBD1; CDR3aa: CASITQGDSNQPQHF; CDR3nt: TGTGCCAGCATCACGCAGGGGGATAGCAATCAGCCCCAGCATTTT
v_gene: TRBV7-3; j_gene: TRBJ2-1; abundance: .; d_gene: TRBD2; CDR3aa: CASSLGGLAGTYNEQFF; CDR3nt: TGTGCCAGCAGCTTAGGGGGTCTAGCGGGAACTTACAATGAGCAGTTCTTC
v_gene: TRBV5-1; j_gene: TRBJ2-3; abundance: .; d_gene: .; CDR3aa: CASSLVGQAPDTQYF; CDR3nt: TGCGCCAGCAGCTTGGTTGGTCAGGCACCAGATACGCAGTATTTT
v_gene: TRBV6-5; j_gene: TRBJ1-5; abundance: once; d_gene: .; CDR3aa: CASRSTGSNQPQHF; CDR3nt: TGTGCCAGCAGGTCCACGGGGAGCAATCAGCCCCAGCATTTT
v_gene: TRBV11-1; j_gene: TRBJ1-1; abundance: .; d_gene: .; CDR3aa: CASSHTAARTSEAFF; CDR3nt: TGTGCCAGCAGCCATACAGCCGCCCGTACTTCTGAAGCTTTCTTT
v_gene: TRBV5-1; j_gene: TRBJ2-3; abundance: once; d_gene: TRBD2; CDR3aa: CASLRTSGSADTQYF; CDR3nt: TGCGCCAGCCTCCGGACTAGCGGGAGCGCAGATACGCAGTATTTT
v_gene: TRBV19; j_gene: TRBJ1-1; abundance: .; d_gene: TRBD1; CDR3aa: CASSITGGDTEAFF; CDR3nt: TGTGCCAGTAGTATTACAGGGGGGGACACTGAAGCTTTCTTT
v_gene: TRBV18; j_gene: TRBJ2-1; abundance: once; d_gene: .; CDR3aa: CASSPSSETDYNEQFF; CDR3nt: TGTGCCAGCTCCCCCTCAAGCGAGACAGACTACAATGAGCAGTTCTTC
v_gene: TRBV19; j_gene: TRBJ2-7; abundance: .; d_gene: TRBD2; CDR3aa: CASSIRGDDDSGSYEQYF; CDR3nt: TGTGCCAGTAGTATTAGAGGTGACGATGATAGCGGGTCCTACGAGCAGTACTTC
v_gene: TRBV15; j_gene: TRBJ1-2; abundance: .; d_gene: .; CDR3aa: CATSREQGINYGYTF; CDR3nt: TGTGCCACCAGCAGAGAGCAGGGTATTAACTATGGCTACACCTTC
v_gene: TRBV9; j_gene: TRBJ1-2; abundance: .; d_gene: TRBD1; CDR3aa: CASSYLGTGTGGYTF; CDR3nt: TGTGCCAGCAGCTATCTGGGGACAGGGACGGGTGGCTACACCTTC
v_gene: TRBV9; j_gene: TRBJ2-7; abundance: .; d_gene: TRBD1; CDR3aa: CASSPPGTGNSLEQYF; CDR3nt: TGTGCCAGCAGCCCTCCCGGGACAGGGAACTCCCTCGAGCAGTACTTC
v_gene: TRBV24-1; j_gene: TRBJ2-1; abundance: .; d_gene: TRBD1; CDR3aa: CATSDFTKTGGEQFF; CDR3nt: TGTGCCACCAGTGATTTCACCAAGACAGGGGGCGAGCAGTTCTTC
v_gene: TRBV9; j_gene: TRBJ2-2; abundance: .; d_gene: TRBD2; CDR3aa: CASSVGLADTGELFF; CDR3nt: TGTGCCAGCAGCGTAGGGCTAGCGGACACCGGGGAGCTGTTTTTT
v_gene: TRBV11-1; j_gene: TRBJ1-4; abundance: .; d_gene: .; CDR3aa: CASSLGDPDEKLFF; CDR3nt: TGTGCCAGCAGCCTCGGGGATCCGGATGAAAAACTGTTTTTT
v_gene: TRBV9; j_gene: TRBJ2-2; abundance: .; d_gene: TRBD2; CDR3aa: CASSASAGAGTGELFF; CDR3nt: TGTGCCAGCAGCGCCTCAGCGGGAGCGGGAACCGGGGAGCTGTTTTTT
v_gene: TRBV7-2; j_gene: TRBJ2-7; abundance: .; d_gene: TRBD2; CDR3aa: CASSLVLTSGRGSYEQYF; CDR3nt: TGTGCCAGCAGCCTCGTACTCACTAGCGGGAGGGGCTCCTACGAGCAGTACTTC
v_gene: TRBV5-6; j_gene: TRBJ1-2; abundance: .; d_gene: .; CDR3aa: CASSLVQGGGYTF; CDR3nt: TGTGCCAGCAGCTTGGTACAGGGTGGAGGCTACACCTTC
v_gene: TRBV27; j_gene: TRBJ1-5; abundance: .; d_gene: .; CDR3aa: CASSSGGSNQPQHF; CDR3nt: TGTGCCAGCAGCTCCGGGGGTAGCAATCAGCCCCAGCATTTT
v_gene: TRBV24-1; j_gene: TRBJ1-1; abundance: .; d_gene: .; CDR3aa: CATSDSMNTEAFF; CDR3nt: TGTGCCACCAGTGATTCCATGAACACTGAAGCTTTCTTT
v_gene: TRBV30; j_gene: TRBJ1-1; abundance: .; d_gene: .; CDR3aa: CAWSPAMNTEAFF; CDR3nt: TGTGCCTGGAGTCCAGCGATGAACACTGAAGCTTTCTTT
v_gene: TRBV28; j_gene: TRBJ2-7; abundance: .; d_gene: TRBD1; CDR3aa: CASSLRTGGSYEQYF; CDR3nt: TGTGCCAGCAGTCTCCGGACAGGGGGCTCCTACGAGCAGTACTTC
v_gene: TRBV6-2/TRBV6-3; j_gene: TRBJ1-3; abundance: .; d_gene: .; CDR3aa: CASSSLRSGNTIYF; CDR3nt: TGTGCCAGCAGTTCCCTCCGGTCTGGAAACACCATATATTTT
v_gene: TRBV28; j_gene: TRBJ1-4; abundance: .; d_gene: TRBD1; CDR3aa: CASSFGQGEKLFF; CDR3nt: TGTGCCAGCAGTTTTGGACAGGGGGAAAAACTGTTTTTT
v_gene: TRBV18; j_gene: TRBJ1-5; abundance: once; d_gene: TRBD1; CDR3aa: CASSQTGQGANQPQHF; CDR3nt: TGTGCCAGCTCACAAACCGGACAGGGCGCCAATCAGCCCCAGCATTTT
v_gene: TRBV18; j_gene: TRBJ1-3; abundance: .; d_gene: .; CDR3aa: CASSPGLNLPSGTIYF; CDR3nt: TGTGCCAGCTCGCCGGGACTCAACCTTCCCTCGGGAACCATATATTTT